This TCR beta chain originates from a study of blood T cell repertoires in COVID-19. This clone was counted between two and nine times. TCRdb's table, derived via immunoSEQ multiplex PCR, lists solely in-frame clones and lacks some. Here the sample spans 130,000 to 150,000 clones, approximately 87% being singletons. The sequence derives from a man older than 75 with acute or convalescent COVID-19. The sample consisted of peripheral blood.

Here the CDR3 DNA reads TGTGCCAGCAGTAAACCCGGGACTAGGCTAAGTAATGAGCAGTTCTTC. Protein: CASSKPGTRLSNEQFF. The genes are TRBV28 and TRBJ2-1; 8 bases fit TRBD2. The CDR3 covers 16 residues. Germline loops: CDR1 MDHEN, CDR2 SYDVKM. Trimming cost V 5 bases and J 7 bases; bases outside gene matches: 13. Supplemented by reference TRBV28 and TRBJ2-1, the full variable domain reads DVKVTQSSRYLVKRTGEKVFLECVQDMDHENMFWYRQDPGLGLRLIYFSYDVKMKEKGDIPEGYSVSREKKERFSLILESASTNQTSMYLCASSKPGTRLSNEQFFGPGTRLTVL.